The rows below give T cell receptor beta chains drawn from one sample of a study of T cell responses to AZD1222 COVID-19 vaccine. Sequencing was performed with immunoSEQ multiplex PCR; in TCRdb, only in-frame clones are kept and a portion is missing. The table includes tens of thousands of clones, 80% to 90% detected once. The sample consisted of peripheral blood, taken 28 days after the second AZD1222 dose. These receptor sequences come from an adult who received the AZD1222 COVID-19 vaccine. The CDR3 runs from the conserved cysteine through the conserved F or W. The order of the fields is clone size, J gene, D gene, V gene, CDR3 DNA, CDR3 protein. D genes are given only for firm matches. Clone size appears in some rows only: once, few, many, or a class for an expanded clone.

size: NA; J: TRBJ1-4; D: TRBD1; V: TRBV5-1; DNA: TGCGCCAGCAGCCTCGGACAGGGGGCGAGGGGGGAAAAACTGTTTTTT; CDR3: CASSLGQGARGEKLFF
size: few; J: TRBJ1-6; D: NA; V: TRBV28; DNA: TGTGCCAGCAGTTTACAGGGCTGGGATTCACCCCTCCACTTT; CDR3: CASSLQGWDSPLHF
size: NA; J: TRBJ2-7; D: NA; V: TRBV5-1; DNA: TGCGCCAGCAGCTTGGGACTCCGGCAGGTTACCTACGAGCAGTACTTC; CDR3: CASSLGLRQVTYEQYF
size: once; J: TRBJ2-5; D: NA; V: TRBV19; DNA: TGTGGGGGGGAGACCCAGTACTTC; CDR3: CGGETQYF
size: NA; J: TRBJ2-3; D: TRBD2; V: TRBV19; DNA: TGTGCCAGTAGTATTGGTCAGTCTAGCGGGAGTATCGATACGCAGTATTTT; CDR3: CASSIGQSSGSIDTQYF
size: NA; J: TRBJ2-7; D: NA; V: TRBV15; DNA: TGTGCCACCAGCAGAGATGGAGGGCTCTCCCCGGCGGTCGAGCAGTACTTC; CDR3: CATSRDGGLSPAVEQYF
size: NA; J: TRBJ1-1; D: NA; V: TRBV12-3/TRBV12-4; DNA: TGTGCCAGCAGTTTTCGGACAGAAGCTTTCTTT; CDR3: CASSFRTEAFF
size: NA; J: TRBJ1-3; D: NA; V: TRBV27; DNA: TGTGCCAGCAGGTCCCTAGCCATGGCCGCTGGAAACACCATATATTTT; CDR3: CASRSLAMAAGNTIYF
size: once; J: TRBJ2-2; D: NA; V: TRBV14; DNA: TGTGCCAGCAGCCAAGAGGTAGCCGGGGAGCTGTTTTTT; CDR3: CASSQEVAGELFF
size: NA; J: TRBJ1-2; D: NA; V: TRBV10-2; DNA: TGCGCCAGCAGTGAGATGGGGGGCCAGGACGTTGGCTACACCTTC; CDR3: CASSEMGGQDVGYTF
size: NA; J: TRBJ2-2; D: NA; V: TRBV9; DNA: TGTGCCAGCAACCCTATAGCGAGCACCGGGGAGCTGTTTTTT; CDR3: CASNPIASTGELFF
size: NA; J: TRBJ2-7; D: NA; V: TRBV18; DNA: TGTGCCAGCTCACCTGGCCCCCCGGAGGGCCACGAGCAGTACTTC; CDR3: CASSPGPPEGHEQYF
size: NA; J: TRBJ2-5; D: NA; V: TRBV19; DNA: TGTGCCAGTTCTCCGCGGCAGGGGACCCAGTACTTC; CDR3: CASSPRQGTQYF
size: NA; J: TRBJ1-6; D: NA; V: TRBV30; DNA: TGTGCCTGGAGTGGGACAGCAGCTAATTCACCCCTCCACTTT; CDR3: CAWSGTAANSPLHF
size: NA; J: TRBJ1-4; D: NA; V: TRBV25-1; DNA: TGTGCCAGCAGTGTTCGCCAGGGTAGAAGTGAAAAACTGTTTTTT; CDR3: CASSVRQGRSEKLFF
size: once; J: TRBJ1-5; D: NA; V: TRBV6-2/TRBV6-3; DNA: TGTGCCAGCAGTTGGCTTCTTAGCAATCAGCCCCAGCATTTT; CDR3: CASSWLLSNQPQHF
size: NA; J: TRBJ1-4; D: TRBD1; V: TRBV18; DNA: TGTGCCAGCTCACCTAGCGGGACAGGGGTGGAAAAACTGTTTTTT; CDR3: CASSPSGTGVEKLFF
size: NA; J: TRBJ2-1; D: NA; V: TRBV7-9; DNA: TGTGCCAGCAGCACCCCAACAGGTAATTCCTACAATGAGCAGTTCTTC; CDR3: CASSTPTGNSYNEQFF
size: NA; J: TRBJ1-6; D: NA; V: TRBV4-2; DNA: TGTGCCAGCAGCCAAGTGGGGAATAATTCACCCCTCCACTTT; CDR3: CASSQVGNNSPLHF
size: NA; J: TRBJ2-3; D: NA; V: TRBV12-5; DNA: TGTGCTAGTGCCCTTGAGGGGATCACAGATACGCAGTATTTT; CDR3: CASALEGITDTQYF
size: NA; J: TRBJ1-3; D: NA; V: TRBV7-2; DNA: TGTGCCAGCAGCTTAGGAGGGAGTGATGGAAACACCATATATTTT; CDR3: CASSLGGSDGNTIYF
size: NA; J: TRBJ1-5; D: TRBD1; V: TRBV7-2; DNA: TGTGCCAGCAGCCTGGGACAGGGCGAAAATCAGCCCCAGCATTTT; CDR3: CASSLGQGENQPQHF
size: NA; J: TRBJ2-1; D: NA; V: TRBV19; DNA: TGTGCCAGTAGTATTGGTGCAGGCAATGAGCAGTTCTTC; CDR3: CASSIGAGNEQFF
size: NA; J: TRBJ2-1; D: TRBD2; V: TRBV7-2; DNA: TGTGCCAGCAGCCTACCCAGGACTAGCGGGGGCAATGAGCAGTTCTTC; CDR3: CASSLPRTSGGNEQFF
size: NA; J: TRBJ1-2; D: NA; V: TRBV7-9; DNA: TGTGCCAGCAGCTCCAGAGAAACTAACTATGGCTACACCTTC; CDR3: CASSSRETNYGYTF